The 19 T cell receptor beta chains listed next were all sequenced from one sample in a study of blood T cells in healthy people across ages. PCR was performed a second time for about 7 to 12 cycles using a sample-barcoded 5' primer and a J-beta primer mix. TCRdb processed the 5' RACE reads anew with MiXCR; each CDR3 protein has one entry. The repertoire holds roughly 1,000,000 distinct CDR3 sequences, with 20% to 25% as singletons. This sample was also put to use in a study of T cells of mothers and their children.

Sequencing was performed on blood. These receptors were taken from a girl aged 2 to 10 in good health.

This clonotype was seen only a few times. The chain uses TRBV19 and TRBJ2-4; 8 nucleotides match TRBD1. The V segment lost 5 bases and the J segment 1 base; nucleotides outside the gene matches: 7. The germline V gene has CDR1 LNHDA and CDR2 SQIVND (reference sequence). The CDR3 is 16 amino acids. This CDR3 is CASSVSGGMAKNIQYF. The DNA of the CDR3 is TGTGCCAGTAGTGTATCAGGGGGCATGGCCAAAAACATTCAGTACTTC.

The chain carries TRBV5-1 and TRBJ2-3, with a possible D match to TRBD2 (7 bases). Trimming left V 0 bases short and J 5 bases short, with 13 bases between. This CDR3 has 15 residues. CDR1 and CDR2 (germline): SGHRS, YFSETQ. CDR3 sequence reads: CASSLETGGRDTQYF. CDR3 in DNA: TGCGCCAGCAGCTTGGAGACAGGCGGGAGAGATACGCAGTATTTT.

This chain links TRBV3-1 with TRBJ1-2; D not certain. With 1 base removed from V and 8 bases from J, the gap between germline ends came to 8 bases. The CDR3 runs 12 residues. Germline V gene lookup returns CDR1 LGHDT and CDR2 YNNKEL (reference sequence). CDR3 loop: CASSQGAVGYTF. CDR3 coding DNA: TGTGCCAGCAGCCAAGGGGCGGTGGGCTACACCTTC.

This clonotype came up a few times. CDR3 protein: CASSLEESNEQFF. In nucleotides, the CDR3 is TGTGCCAGCAGCTTAGAGGAGAGCAATGAGCAGTTCTTC. This chain links TRBV13 with TRBJ2-5; no definite D call. The assigned J gene may be wrong: the sequence end matches TRBJ2-1 better. The germline V gene has CDR1 PRHDT and CDR2 FYEKMQ (reference sequence). CDR3 length: 13 amino acids.

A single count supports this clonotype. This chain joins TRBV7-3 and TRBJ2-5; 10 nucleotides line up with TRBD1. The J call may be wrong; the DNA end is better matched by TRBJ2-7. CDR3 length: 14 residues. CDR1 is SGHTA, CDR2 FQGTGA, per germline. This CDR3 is CASSLTGDRGEQYF. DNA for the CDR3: TGTGCCAGCAGCTTAACGGGGGACAGGGGCGAGCAGTACTTC.

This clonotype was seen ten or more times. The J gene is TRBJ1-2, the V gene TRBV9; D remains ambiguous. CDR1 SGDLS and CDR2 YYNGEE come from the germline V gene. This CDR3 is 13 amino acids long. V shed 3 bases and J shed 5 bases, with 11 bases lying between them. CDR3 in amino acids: CASSGVVAYGYTF. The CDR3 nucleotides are TGTGCCAGCAGCGGGGTCGTAGCTTATGGCTACACCTTC.

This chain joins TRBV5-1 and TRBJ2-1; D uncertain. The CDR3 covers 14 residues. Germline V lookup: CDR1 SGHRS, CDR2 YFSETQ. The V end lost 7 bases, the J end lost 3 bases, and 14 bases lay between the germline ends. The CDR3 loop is CASHFSTGYNEQFF. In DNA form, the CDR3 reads TGCGCCAGCCACTTTTCCACGGGCTACAATGAGCAGTTCTTC.

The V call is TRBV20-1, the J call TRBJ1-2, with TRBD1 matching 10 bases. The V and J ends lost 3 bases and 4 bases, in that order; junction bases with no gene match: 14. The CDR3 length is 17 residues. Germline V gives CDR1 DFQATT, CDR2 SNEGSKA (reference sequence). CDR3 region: CSASRFGQGGKGYGYTF. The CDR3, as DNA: TGCAGTGCTAGCCGATTCGGACAGGGGGGAAAAGGCTATGGCTACACCTTC.

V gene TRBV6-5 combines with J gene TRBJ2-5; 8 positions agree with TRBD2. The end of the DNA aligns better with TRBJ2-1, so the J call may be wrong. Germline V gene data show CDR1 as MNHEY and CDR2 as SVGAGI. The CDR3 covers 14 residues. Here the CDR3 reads CASLAGGAYNEQFF. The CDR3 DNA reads TGTGCCAGCTTGGCGGGGGGAGCCTACAATGAGCAGTTCTTC.

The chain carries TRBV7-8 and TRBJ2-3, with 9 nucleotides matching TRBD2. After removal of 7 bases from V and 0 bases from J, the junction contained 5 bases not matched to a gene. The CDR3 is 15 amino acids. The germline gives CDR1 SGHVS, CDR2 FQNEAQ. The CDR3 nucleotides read TGTGCCAGCATCCTAGCGGGGACTAGCACAGATACGCAGTATTTT. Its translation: CASILAGTSTDTQYF.

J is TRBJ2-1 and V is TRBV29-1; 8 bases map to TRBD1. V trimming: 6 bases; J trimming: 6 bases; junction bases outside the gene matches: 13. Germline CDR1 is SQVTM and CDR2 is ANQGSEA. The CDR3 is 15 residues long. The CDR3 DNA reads TGCAGCGTAACCCCCCCTGACAGGGGAAGCAATGAGCAGTTCTTC. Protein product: CSVTPPDRGSNEQFF.

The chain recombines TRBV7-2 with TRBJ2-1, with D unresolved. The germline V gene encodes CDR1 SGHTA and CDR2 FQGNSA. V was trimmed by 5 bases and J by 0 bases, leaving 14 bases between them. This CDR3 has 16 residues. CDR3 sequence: CASSPSTGSSYNEQFF. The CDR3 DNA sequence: TGTGCCAGCAGCCCCTCGACTGGAAGCTCCTACAATGAGCAGTTCTTC.

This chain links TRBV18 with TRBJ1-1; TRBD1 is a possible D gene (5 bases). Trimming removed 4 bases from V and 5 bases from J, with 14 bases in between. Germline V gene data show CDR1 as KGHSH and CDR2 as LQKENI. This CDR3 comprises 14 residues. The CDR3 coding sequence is TGTGCCAGCTCACTGGGACTCGGGGGGACTGAAGCTTTCTTT. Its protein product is CASSLGLGGTEAFF.

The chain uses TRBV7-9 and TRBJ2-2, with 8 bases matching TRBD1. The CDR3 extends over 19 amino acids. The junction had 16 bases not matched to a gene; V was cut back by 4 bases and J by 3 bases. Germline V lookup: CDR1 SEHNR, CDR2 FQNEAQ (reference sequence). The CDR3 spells CASSSWSGQGEGDTGELFF. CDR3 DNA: TGTGCCAGCAGCTCGTGGAGCGGACAGGGCGAAGGGGACACCGGGGAGCTGTTTTTT.

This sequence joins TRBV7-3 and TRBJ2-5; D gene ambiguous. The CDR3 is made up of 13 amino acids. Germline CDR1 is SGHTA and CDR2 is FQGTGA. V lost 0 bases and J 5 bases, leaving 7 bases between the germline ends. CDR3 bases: TGTGCCAGCAGCTTAACATTATGGGAGACCCAGTACTTC. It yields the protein CASSLTLWETQYF.

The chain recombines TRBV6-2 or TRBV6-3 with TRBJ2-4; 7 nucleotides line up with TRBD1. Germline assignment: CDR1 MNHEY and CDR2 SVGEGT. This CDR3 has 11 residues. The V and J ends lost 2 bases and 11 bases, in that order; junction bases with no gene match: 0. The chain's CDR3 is CASSYGTVQYF. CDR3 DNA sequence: TGTGCCAGCAGTTACGGGACAGTTCAGTACTTC.

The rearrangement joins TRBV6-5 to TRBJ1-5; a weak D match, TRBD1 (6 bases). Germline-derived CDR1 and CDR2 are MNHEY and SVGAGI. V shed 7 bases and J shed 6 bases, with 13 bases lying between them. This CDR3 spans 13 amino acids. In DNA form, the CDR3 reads TGTGCCAGCAAAAGGGGGAAAAGTCAGCCCCAGCATTTT. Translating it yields CASKRGKSQPQHF.

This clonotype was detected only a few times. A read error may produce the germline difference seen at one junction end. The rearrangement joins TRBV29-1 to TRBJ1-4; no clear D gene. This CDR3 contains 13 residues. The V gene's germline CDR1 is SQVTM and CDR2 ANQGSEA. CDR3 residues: CSVEVSGNEKLLF. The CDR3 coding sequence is TGCAGCGTTGAGGTCTCCGGAAATGAAAAACTGCTTTTT.

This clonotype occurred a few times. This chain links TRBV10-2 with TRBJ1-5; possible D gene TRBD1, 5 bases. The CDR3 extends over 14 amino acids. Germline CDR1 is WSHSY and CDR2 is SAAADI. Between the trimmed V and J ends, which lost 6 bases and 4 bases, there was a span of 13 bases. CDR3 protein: CASRGTDPNQPQHF. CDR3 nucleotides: TGCGCCAGCAGGGGGACGGATCCTAATCAGCCCCAGCATTTT.